The clone carrying this T cell receptor beta chain has only a few counts. Its matching antigen is unknown. Individual cDNA molecules received unique molecular identifiers during library preparation. TCRdb re-analysed the 5' RACE reads in MiXCR, keeping a single row per CDR3 protein. The sample contains approximately 84,000 distinct CDR3 sequences, more than 12% of which appear only once. The data belong to a study of early T cells in non-severe SARS-CoV-2 infection. Across the whole study: Whole-blood bulk RNA, unsorted, was sequenced, and chains were unpaired.

Findings of the study overall: The study's VDJdb matching favored anti-spike CD8 responses and missed private and CD4 specificities.

The source material was whole blood. The TCR sequence derives from an adult who was a healthcare worker with PCR-confirmed SARS-CoV-2 infection or an uninfected control (not recorded which).

Here the CDR3 reads CASSEGTADTEAFF. The CDR3 nucleotides are TGTGCCAGCAGTGAGGGGACAGCAGACACTGAAGCTTTCTTT. This sequence joins TRBV6-1 and TRBJ1-1; 7 bases fit TRBD1. There are 14 residues in the CDR3. Germline V gene data show CDR1 as MNHNS and CDR2 as SASEGT. V was pared by 3 bases and J by 3 bases, with 4 bases of the junction left unmatched.